The rows below give T cell receptor beta chains drawn from one sample of a study of cytomegalovirus exposure and HLA in healthy donors. Only in-frame clones appear in the TCRdb table, and some are missing; sequencing was by immunoSEQ multiplex PCR. The sample records roughly 120,000 clones, more than 70% being singletons. What was sequenced was PBMCs. These receptors all come from a man between 18 and 35 years old in good health and CMV-seronegative. The CDR3 runs from the conserved cysteine through the conserved F or W. D genes are given only for firm matches. Rows give clone size only sometimes, using once, few, many, or a class for an expanded clone.

v_gene,d_gene,j_gene,abundance,CDR3nt,CDR3aa
TRBV6-1,TRBD1,TRBJ2-7,once,TGTGCCAGCCGGGACAGTACCTACGAGCAGTACTTC,CASRDSTYEQYF
TRBV27,TRBD2,TRBJ2-3,NA,TGTGCCAGCAGTTTTGGAGCGGGGGGCACAGATACGCAGTATTTT,CASSFGAGGTDTQYF
TRBV6-1,TRBD1,TRBJ1-1,once,TGTGCCAGCAGTACTACAGGGGAAACTGAAGCTTTCTTT,CASSTTGETEAFF
TRBV19,NA,TRBJ1-1,NA,TGTGCCAGTACCATTCAAGGGGACACTGAAGCTTTCTTT,CASTIQGDTEAFF
TRBV30,TRBD1,TRBJ2-7,NA,TGTGCCTGGAGTGATGTCGGGACAGGGGGTGGCGAGCAGTACTTC,CAWSDVGTGGGEQYF
TRBV5-1,NA,TRBJ1-1,NA,TGCGCCAGCAGCTTGGACTCAGGGTCCACTGAAGCTTTCTTT,CASSLDSGSTEAFF
TRBV6-5,NA,TRBJ1-1,NA,TGTGCCAGCAGTTACGCGACAGAAGCTTTCTTT,CASSYATEAFF
TRBV9,NA,TRBJ2-2,NA,TGTGCCAGCAGCGTAAGGCCCGGGACAAAGAACACCGGGGAGCTGTTTTTT,CASSVRPGTKNTGELFF
TRBV5-1,NA,TRBJ1-2,NA,TGCGCCAGCAGCGCCGGGACATATTATGGCTACACCTTC,CASSAGTYYGYTF
TRBV5-1,TRBD1,TRBJ2-3,NA,TGCGCCAGCAGCGGGGGACAGGGGCCGCCCGGCACAGATACGCAGTATTTT,CASSGGQGPPGTDTQYF
TRBV4-1,NA,TRBJ2-3,once,TGCGCCAGCAGCCTGGACAGCCCAGATACGCAGTATTTT,CASSLDSPDTQYF
TRBV19,TRBD1,TRBJ1-5,NA,TGTGCCAGTACCCGGACAGGGGGCGACGGTCAGCCCCAGCATTTT,CASTRTGGDGQPQHF
TRBV7-8,TRBD1,TRBJ2-5,NA,TGTGCCAGCAGCCCCCGGGACAGCCAAGAGACCCAGTACTTC,CASSPRDSQETQYF
TRBV19,TRBD1,TRBJ2-7,few,TGTGCCAGTAGTGGACAGGGGGCGCGTTGGGAGCAGTACTTC,CASSGQGARWEQYF
TRBV18,NA,TRBJ1-6,few,TGTGCCAGCTCACCGCAGGATTATAATTCACCCCTCCACTTT,CASSPQDYNSPLHF
TRBV5-1,NA,TRBJ2-1,NA,TGCGCCAGCAGCCCAAACCCACCAGGGTCCCATGAGCAGTTCTTC,CASSPNPPGSHEQFF
TRBV2,NA,TRBJ1-1,NA,TGTGCCAGCGGACAATTCGCTGAAGCTTTCTTT,CASGQFAEAFF
TRBV5-6,TRBD1,TRBJ2-2,NA,TGTGCCAGCAGCGGACTTCGTAGTAGGGGGCTCACCGGGGAGCTGTTTTTT,CASSGLRSRGLTGELFF
TRBV5-6,NA,TRBJ1-1,NA,TGTGCCAGCAGCCGGGGGGCGGGAAGGACTGAAGCTTTCTTT,CASSRGAGRTEAFF
TRBV9,NA,TRBJ2-3,NA,TGTGCCAGCAGCGCCACAGGGAGCACAGATACGCAGTATTTT,CASSATGSTDTQYF
TRBV7-2,TRBD2,TRBJ2-1,NA,TGTGCCAGCAGCTCGGGACTACTAACCAGCAATGAGCAGTTCTTC,CASSSGLLTSNEQFF
TRBV5-5,NA,TRBJ1-4,NA,TGTGCCAGCGTGGGGGAGGGCCCTACAGAAAAACTGTTTTTT,CASVGEGPTEKLFF
TRBV27,NA,TRBJ2-7,few,TGTGCCAGCAGTTTGATGAGTTCCTACGAGCAGTACTTC,CASSLMSSYEQYF